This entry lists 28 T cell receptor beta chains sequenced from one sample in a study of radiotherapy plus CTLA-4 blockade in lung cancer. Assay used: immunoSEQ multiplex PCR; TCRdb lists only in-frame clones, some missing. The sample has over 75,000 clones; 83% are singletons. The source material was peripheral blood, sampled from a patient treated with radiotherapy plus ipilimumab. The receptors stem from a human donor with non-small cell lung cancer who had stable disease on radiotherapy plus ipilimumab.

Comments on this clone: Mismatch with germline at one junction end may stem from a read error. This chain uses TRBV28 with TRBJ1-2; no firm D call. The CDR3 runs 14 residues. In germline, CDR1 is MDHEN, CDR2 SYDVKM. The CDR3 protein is CASSLYPALDGHTF. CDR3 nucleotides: TGTGCCAGCAGTTTATACCCGGCCCTAGATGGCCACACCTTC.

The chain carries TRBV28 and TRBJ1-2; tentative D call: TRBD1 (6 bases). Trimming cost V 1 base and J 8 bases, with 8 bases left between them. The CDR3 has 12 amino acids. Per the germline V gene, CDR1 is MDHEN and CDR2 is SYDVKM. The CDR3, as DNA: TGTGCCAGCAGTTTATTTGGGGGCGGCTACACCTTC. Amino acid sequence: CASSLFGGGYTF.

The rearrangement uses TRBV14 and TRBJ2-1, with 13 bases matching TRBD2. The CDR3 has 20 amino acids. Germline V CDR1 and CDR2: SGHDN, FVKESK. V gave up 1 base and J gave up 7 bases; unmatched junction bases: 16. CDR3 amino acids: CASSQAPGLAGRGLGNEQFF. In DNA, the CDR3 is TGTGCCAGCAGCCAAGCCCCGGGACTAGCGGGAAGAGGGTTGGGGAATGAGCAGTTCTTC.

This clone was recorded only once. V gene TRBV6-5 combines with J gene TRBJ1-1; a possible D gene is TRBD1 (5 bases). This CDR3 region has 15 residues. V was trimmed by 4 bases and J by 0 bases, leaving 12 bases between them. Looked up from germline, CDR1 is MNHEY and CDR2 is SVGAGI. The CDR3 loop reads CASSLVGGLNTEAFF. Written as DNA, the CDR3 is TGTGCCAGCAGTTTGGTCGGGGGTCTGAACACTGAAGCTTTCTTT.

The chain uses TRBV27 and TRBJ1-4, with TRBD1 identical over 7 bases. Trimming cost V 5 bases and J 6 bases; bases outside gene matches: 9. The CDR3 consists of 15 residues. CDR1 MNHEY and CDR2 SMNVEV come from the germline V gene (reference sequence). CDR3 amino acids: CASSPAGGADEKLFF. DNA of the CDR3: TGTGCCAGCAGTCCTGCAGGGGGGGCGGATGAAAAACTGTTTTTT.

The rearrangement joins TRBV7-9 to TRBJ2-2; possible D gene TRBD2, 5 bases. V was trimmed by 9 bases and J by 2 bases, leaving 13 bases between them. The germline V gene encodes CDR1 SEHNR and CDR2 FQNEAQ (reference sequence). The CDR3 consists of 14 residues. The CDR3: CARGGAANTGELFF. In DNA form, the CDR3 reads TGTGCCAGAGGAGGAGCGGCAAACACCGGGGAGCTGTTTTTT.

The CDR3 sequence is CASSYGRAGGTEAFF. In DNA, the CDR3 is TGTGCCAGCAGTTACGGGAGGGCAGGGGGCACTGAAGCTTTCTTT. The rearrangement joins TRBV6-5 to TRBJ1-1, with 7 bases aligning to TRBD1. This CDR3 is built from 15 residues. Trimming removed 2 bases from V and 4 bases from J; junction bases left unmatched: 7. Germline CDR1 is MNHEY and CDR2 is SVGAGI.

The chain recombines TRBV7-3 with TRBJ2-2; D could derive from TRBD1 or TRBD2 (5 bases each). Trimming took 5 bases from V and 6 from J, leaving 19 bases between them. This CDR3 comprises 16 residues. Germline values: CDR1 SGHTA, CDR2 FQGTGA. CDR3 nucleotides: TGTGCCAGCAGCCCCGTTTCCGGGACCCCCCCCGGGGAGCTGTTTTTT. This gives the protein CASSPVSGTPPGELFF.

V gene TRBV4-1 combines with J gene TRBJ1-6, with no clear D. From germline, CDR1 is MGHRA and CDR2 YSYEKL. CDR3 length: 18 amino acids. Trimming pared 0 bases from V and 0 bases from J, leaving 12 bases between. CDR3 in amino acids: CASSQDLGSSSYNSPLHF. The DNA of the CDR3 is TGCGCCAGCAGCCAAGATCTAGGAAGTAGCTCCTATAATTCACCCCTCCACTTT.

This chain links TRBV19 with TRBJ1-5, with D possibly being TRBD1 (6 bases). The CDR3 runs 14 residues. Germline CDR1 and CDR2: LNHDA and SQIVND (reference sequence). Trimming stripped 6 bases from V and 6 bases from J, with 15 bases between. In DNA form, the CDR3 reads TGTGCCAGTAGGGACAGCGGGGGTAGTCAGCCCCAGCATTTT. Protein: CASRDSGGSQPQHF.

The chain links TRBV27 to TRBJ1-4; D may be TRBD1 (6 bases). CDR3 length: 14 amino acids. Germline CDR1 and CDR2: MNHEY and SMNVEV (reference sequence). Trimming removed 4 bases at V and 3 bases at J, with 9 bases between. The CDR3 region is CASSSGAPNEKLFF. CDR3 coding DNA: TGTGCCAGCAGTTCAGGGGCACCTAATGAAAAACTGTTTTTT.

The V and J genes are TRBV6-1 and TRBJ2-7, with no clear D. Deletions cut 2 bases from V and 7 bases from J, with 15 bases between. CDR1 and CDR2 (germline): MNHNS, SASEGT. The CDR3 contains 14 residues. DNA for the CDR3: TGTGCCAGCAGTGAACTTACGACCGTGGGTGAGCAGTACTTC. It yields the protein CASSELTTVGEQYF.

In nucleotides, the CDR3 is TGCAGCGGTAGCCCACCTTTTGGGGAGCAGTACTTC. This translates into CSGSPPFGEQYF. The chain uses TRBV29-1 and TRBJ2-7, with D unclear. This CDR3 spans 12 amino acids. Germline-derived CDR1 and CDR2 are SQVTM and ANQGSEA. Trimming took off 7 bases at V and 7 bases at J, with 17 bases between the two ends.

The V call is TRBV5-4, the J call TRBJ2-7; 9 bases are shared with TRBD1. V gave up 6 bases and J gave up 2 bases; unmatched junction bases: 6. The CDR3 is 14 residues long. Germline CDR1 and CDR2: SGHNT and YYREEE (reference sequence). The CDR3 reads CASKRDRATYEQYF. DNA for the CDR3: TGTGCCAGCAAGAGGGACAGGGCAACCTACGAGCAGTACTTC.

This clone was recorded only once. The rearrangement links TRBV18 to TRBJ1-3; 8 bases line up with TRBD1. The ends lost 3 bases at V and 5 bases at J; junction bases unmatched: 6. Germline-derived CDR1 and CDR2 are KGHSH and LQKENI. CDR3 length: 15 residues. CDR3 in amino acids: CASSPDRAIRNTIYF. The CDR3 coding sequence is TGTGCCAGCTCACCGGACAGGGCGATCCGAAACACCATATATTTT.

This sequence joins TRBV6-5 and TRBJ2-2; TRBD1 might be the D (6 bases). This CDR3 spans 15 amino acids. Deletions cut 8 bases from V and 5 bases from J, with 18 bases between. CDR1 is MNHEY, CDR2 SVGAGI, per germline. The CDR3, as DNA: TGTGCCAGCGGGGGCCACGGGTTCACAACCGGGGAGCTGTTTTTT. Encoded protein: CASGGHGFTTGELFF.

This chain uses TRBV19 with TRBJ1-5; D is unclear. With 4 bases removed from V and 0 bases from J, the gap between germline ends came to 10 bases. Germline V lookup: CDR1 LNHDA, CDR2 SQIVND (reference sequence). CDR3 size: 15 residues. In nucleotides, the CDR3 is TGTGCCAGTAGTACCTACAGAGATAGCAATCAGCCCCAGCATTTT. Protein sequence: CASSTYRDSNQPQHF. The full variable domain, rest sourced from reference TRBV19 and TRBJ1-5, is DGGITQSPKYLFRKEGQNVTLSCEQNLNHDAMYWYRQDPGQGLRLIYYSQIVNDFQKGDIAEGYSVSREKKESFPLTVTSAQKNPTAFYLCASSTYRDSNQPQHFGDGTRLSIL.

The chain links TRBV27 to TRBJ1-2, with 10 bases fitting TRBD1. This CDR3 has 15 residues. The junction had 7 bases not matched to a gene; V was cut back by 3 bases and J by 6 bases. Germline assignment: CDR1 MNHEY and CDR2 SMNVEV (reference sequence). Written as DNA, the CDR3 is TGTGCCAGCAGTTTTGGGGGACAGGGGACAGATGGCTACACCTTC. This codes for CASSFGGQGTDGYTF.

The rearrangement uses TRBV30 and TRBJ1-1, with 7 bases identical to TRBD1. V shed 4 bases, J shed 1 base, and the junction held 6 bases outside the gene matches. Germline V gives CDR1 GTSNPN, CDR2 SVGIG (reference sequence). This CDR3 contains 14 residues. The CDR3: CAWTAGTANTEAFF. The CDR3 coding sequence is TGTGCCTGGACCGCTGGGACAGCGAACACTGAAGCTTTCTTT. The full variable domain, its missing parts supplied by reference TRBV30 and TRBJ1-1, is SQTIHQWPATLVQPVGSPLSLECTVEGTSNPNLYWYRQAAGRGLQLLFYSVGIGQISSEVPQNLSASRPQDRQFILSSKKLLLSDSGFYLCAWTAGTANTEAFFGQGTRLTVV.

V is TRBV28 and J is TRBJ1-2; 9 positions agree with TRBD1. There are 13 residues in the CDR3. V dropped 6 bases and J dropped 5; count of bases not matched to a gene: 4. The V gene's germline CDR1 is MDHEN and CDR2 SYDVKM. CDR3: CASRPGQGYGYTF. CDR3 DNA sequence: TGTGCCAGCAGACCGGGACAGGGATATGGCTACACCTTC.

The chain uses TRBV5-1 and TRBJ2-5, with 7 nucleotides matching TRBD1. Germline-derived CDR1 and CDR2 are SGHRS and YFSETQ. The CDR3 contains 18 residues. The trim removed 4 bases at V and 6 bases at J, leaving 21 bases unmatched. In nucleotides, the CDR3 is TGCGCCAGCAGCAATTTTCCCGTTCACAGGGGCGTGAGGAAGACCCAGTACTTC. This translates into CASSNFPVHRGVRKTQYF. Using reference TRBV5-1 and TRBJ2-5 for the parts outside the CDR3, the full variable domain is KAGVTQTPRYLIKTRGQQVTLSCSPISGHRSVSWYQQTPGQGLQFLFEYFSETQRNKGNFPGRFSGRQFSNSRSEMNVSTLELGDSALYLCASSNFPVHRGVRKTQYFGPGTRLLVL.

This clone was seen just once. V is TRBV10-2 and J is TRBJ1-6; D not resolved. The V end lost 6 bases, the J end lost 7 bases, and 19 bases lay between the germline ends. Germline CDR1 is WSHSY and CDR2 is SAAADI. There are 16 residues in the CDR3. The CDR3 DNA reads TGCGCCAGCAGCGATAGTCCCACAAACGGCAATTCACCCCTCCACTTT. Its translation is CASSDSPTNGNSPLHF.

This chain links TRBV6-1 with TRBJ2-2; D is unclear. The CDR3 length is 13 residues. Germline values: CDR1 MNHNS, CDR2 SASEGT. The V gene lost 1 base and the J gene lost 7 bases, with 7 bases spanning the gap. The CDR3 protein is CASSEVFGGELFF. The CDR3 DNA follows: TGTGCCAGCAGTGAAGTGTTTGGCGGGGAGCTGTTTTTT.

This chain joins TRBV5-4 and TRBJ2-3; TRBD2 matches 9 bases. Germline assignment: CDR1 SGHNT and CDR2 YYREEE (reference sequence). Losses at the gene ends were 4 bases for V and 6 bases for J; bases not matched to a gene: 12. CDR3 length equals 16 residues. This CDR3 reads CASSRGFGLAPDTQYF. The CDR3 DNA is TGTGCCAGCAGCCGGGGGTTCGGACTAGCGCCCGATACGCAGTATTTT.

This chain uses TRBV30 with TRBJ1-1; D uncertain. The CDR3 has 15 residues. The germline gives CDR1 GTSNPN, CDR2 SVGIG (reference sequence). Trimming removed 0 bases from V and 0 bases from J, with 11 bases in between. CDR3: CAWSVRASMNTEAFF. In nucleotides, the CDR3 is TGTGCCTGGAGTGTACGGGCCAGCATGAACACTGAAGCTTTCTTT.

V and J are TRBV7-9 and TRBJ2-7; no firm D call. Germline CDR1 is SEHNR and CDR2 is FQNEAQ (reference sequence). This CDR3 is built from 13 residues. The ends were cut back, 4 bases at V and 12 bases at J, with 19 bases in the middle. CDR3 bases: TGTGCCAGCAGCTCCAGAACCAGTCTTCGATGGTACTTC. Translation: CASSSRTSLRWYF.

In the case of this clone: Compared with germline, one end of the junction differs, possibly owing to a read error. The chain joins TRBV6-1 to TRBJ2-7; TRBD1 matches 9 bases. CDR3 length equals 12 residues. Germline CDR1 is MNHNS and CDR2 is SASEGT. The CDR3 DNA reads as TGTGCCAGCAGTCCCTGGGACAGGGTCCTGAACTTC. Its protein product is CASSPWDRVLNF.

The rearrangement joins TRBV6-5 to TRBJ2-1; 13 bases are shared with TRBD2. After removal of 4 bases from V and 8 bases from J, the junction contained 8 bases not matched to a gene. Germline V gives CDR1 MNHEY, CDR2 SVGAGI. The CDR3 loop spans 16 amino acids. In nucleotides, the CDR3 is TGTGCCAGCAGTTCTGTCGGACTAGCGGGAGCCGATGAGCAGTTCTTC. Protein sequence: CASSSVGLAGADEQFF.